Listed here are 18 T cell receptor beta chains from one sample, sequenced in a study of CXCR3-negative and CXCR3-positive naive CD8 T cells. Via 5' RACE with UMI labels, TRB cDNA libraries were prepared. Using the 5' RACE reads, TCRdb records one entry per CDR3 protein without DNA. Reported are 80,000 to 95,000 distinct CDR3 sequences; the ten largest clones contain 1.6%. Material for sequencing was naive CXCR3- CD8+ T cells from blood. Subset described: CD45RO-CCR7+CD27+CD95- naive CD8+ T cells lacking CXCR3 (TNR3-). Receptors were obtained from a human donor in good health. Some clones in this sample may be carry-over from other donors' samples.

V gene TRBV3-1 combines with J gene TRBJ2-2; TCRdb outputs TRBD2, but without DNA this stays unchecked. Germline loops: CDR1 LGHDT, CDR2 YNNKEL (reference sequence). The CDR3 is 18 amino acids. CDR3: CASSQDISGSLLSGELFF. The full variable domain, completed using reference TRBV3-1 and TRBJ2-2, is DTAVSQTPKYLVTQMGNDKSIKCEQNLGHDTMYWYKQDSKKFLKIMFSYNNKELIINETVPNRFSPKSPDKAHLNLHINSLELGDSAVYFCASSQDISGSLLSGELFFGEGSRLTVL.

The chain recombines TRBV29-1 with TRBJ1-1; TCRdb names TRBD1, which stays unverified in the absence of DNA. This CDR3 region has 12 residues. Germline values: CDR1 SQVTM, CDR2 ANQGSEA. This CDR3 reads CSAWKGATEAFF.

The chain joins TRBV29-1 to TRBJ2-1. Germline V lookup: CDR1 SQVTM, CDR2 ANQGSEA. The CDR3 extends over 14 amino acids. CDR3 sequence: CSVTNHGSYNEQFF.

V usage is TRBV20-1 and J usage is TRBJ2-1; TCRdb returns TRBD1, unconfirmable since there is no DNA. The CDR3 is 13 residues long. Germline-derived CDR1 and CDR2 are DFQATT and SNEGSKA (reference sequence). CDR3 protein: CSAWAGNYNEQFF.

The V gene is TRBV27, the J gene TRBJ2-3; TCRdb names TRBD1, which stays unverified in the absence of DNA. CDR3 length: 16 residues. CDR1 and CDR2 from the germline V gene are MNHEY and SMNVEV (reference sequence). CDR3: CASSLSRGTRTDGQYF.

The chain carries TRBV7-6 and TRBJ2-1. Germline V gene sequence: CDR1 SGHVS, CDR2 FNYEAQ. CDR3 size: 13 residues. CDR3 in amino acids: CASSLILGNEQFF.

The chain recombines TRBV4-3 with TRBJ2-5. Germline V gene data show CDR1 as LGHNA and CDR2 as YSLEER. The CDR3 length is 15 residues. The CDR3 sequence is CASSQDLDYQETQYF.

This sequence joins TRBV28 and TRBJ1-3; TCRdb proposes TRBD1, but this gene call is untestable without DNA. The CDR3 spans 14 residues. CDR1 MDHEN and CDR2 SYDVKM come from the germline V gene. CDR3 protein: CASSFEGEGNTIYF.

The chain combines TRBV29-1 with TRBJ2-1; TCRdb returns TRBD2, unconfirmable since there is no DNA. CDR1 is SQVTM, CDR2 ANQGSEA, per germline. The CDR3 covers 13 residues. CDR3 loop: CSVIFLAAVEQFF.

The genes are TRBV7-6 and TRBJ2-1; TCRdb indicates TRBD1, and absent DNA this call remains unverified. CDR1 SGHVS and CDR2 FNYEAQ come from the germline V gene. The length of the CDR3 is 15 residues. CDR3 region: CASSLMSDSYNEQFF.

V gene TRBV29-1 combines with J gene TRBJ2-1; the TRBD2 assignment by TCRdb is unverifiable without DNA. The CDR3 is 16 amino acids. CDR1 is SQVTM, CDR2 ANQGSEA, per germline. CDR3 region: CSVDGLAVSSYNEQFF.

The rearrangement joins TRBV7-9 to TRBJ2-5; lacking DNA, the TRBD2 call made by TCRdb goes unchecked. This CDR3 comprises 16 residues. CDR1 is SEHNR and CDR2 is FQNEAQ in the germline V gene (reference sequence). The CDR3 region is CASSLGQGLAGAAQYF. Based on the CDR3 plus reference TRBV7-9 and TRBJ2-5, the full variable domain is DTGVSQNPRHKITKRGQNVTFRCDPISEHNRLYWYRQTLGQGPEFLTYFQNEAQLEKSRLLSDRFSAERPKGSFSTLEIQRTEQGDSAMYLCASSLGQGLAGAAQYFGPGTRLLVL.

V usage is TRBV11-2 and J usage is TRBJ1-4; TCRdb picks TRBD1, but there is no DNA to check that call. Germline V gene lookup returns CDR1 SGHAT and CDR2 FQNNGV. The CDR3 loop spans 13 amino acids. The CDR3 reads CASSLIPGEKLFF.

The chain employs TRBV7-6 and TRBJ2-2; TCRdb proposes TRBD1, but this gene call is untestable without DNA. The CDR3 has 11 residues. From germline, CDR1 is SGHVS and CDR2 FNYEAQ. CDR3 sequence reads: CASSPGVGLFF.

The chain's CDR3 is CASSFVQYTGELFF. This chain joins TRBV7-2 and TRBJ2-2. Germline lookup yields CDR1 SGHTA and CDR2 FQGNSA. The CDR3 is 14 amino acids.

The genes are TRBV10-2 and TRBJ2-7; TCRdb indicates TRBD1, and absent DNA this call remains unverified. CDR1 is WSHSY, CDR2 SAAADI, per germline. The CDR3 is 14 amino acids. The CDR3 protein is CASSEQGDGNEQYF.

This chain joins TRBV28 and TRBJ2-5; as DNA is missing, the TRBD2 call by TCRdb cannot be tested. The CDR3 is 18 amino acids. CDR1 is MDHEN and CDR2 is SYDVKM in the germline V gene. Here the CDR3 reads CASSLWLAGGQYQETQYF.

The chain joins TRBV20-1 to TRBJ2-1; TCRdb selects TRBD2, and the lack of DNA leaves this call unchecked. The CDR3 has 16 residues. Germline assignment: CDR1 DFQATT and CDR2 SNEGSKA (reference sequence). The CDR3 here is CSAIVGLAGSYNEQFF.